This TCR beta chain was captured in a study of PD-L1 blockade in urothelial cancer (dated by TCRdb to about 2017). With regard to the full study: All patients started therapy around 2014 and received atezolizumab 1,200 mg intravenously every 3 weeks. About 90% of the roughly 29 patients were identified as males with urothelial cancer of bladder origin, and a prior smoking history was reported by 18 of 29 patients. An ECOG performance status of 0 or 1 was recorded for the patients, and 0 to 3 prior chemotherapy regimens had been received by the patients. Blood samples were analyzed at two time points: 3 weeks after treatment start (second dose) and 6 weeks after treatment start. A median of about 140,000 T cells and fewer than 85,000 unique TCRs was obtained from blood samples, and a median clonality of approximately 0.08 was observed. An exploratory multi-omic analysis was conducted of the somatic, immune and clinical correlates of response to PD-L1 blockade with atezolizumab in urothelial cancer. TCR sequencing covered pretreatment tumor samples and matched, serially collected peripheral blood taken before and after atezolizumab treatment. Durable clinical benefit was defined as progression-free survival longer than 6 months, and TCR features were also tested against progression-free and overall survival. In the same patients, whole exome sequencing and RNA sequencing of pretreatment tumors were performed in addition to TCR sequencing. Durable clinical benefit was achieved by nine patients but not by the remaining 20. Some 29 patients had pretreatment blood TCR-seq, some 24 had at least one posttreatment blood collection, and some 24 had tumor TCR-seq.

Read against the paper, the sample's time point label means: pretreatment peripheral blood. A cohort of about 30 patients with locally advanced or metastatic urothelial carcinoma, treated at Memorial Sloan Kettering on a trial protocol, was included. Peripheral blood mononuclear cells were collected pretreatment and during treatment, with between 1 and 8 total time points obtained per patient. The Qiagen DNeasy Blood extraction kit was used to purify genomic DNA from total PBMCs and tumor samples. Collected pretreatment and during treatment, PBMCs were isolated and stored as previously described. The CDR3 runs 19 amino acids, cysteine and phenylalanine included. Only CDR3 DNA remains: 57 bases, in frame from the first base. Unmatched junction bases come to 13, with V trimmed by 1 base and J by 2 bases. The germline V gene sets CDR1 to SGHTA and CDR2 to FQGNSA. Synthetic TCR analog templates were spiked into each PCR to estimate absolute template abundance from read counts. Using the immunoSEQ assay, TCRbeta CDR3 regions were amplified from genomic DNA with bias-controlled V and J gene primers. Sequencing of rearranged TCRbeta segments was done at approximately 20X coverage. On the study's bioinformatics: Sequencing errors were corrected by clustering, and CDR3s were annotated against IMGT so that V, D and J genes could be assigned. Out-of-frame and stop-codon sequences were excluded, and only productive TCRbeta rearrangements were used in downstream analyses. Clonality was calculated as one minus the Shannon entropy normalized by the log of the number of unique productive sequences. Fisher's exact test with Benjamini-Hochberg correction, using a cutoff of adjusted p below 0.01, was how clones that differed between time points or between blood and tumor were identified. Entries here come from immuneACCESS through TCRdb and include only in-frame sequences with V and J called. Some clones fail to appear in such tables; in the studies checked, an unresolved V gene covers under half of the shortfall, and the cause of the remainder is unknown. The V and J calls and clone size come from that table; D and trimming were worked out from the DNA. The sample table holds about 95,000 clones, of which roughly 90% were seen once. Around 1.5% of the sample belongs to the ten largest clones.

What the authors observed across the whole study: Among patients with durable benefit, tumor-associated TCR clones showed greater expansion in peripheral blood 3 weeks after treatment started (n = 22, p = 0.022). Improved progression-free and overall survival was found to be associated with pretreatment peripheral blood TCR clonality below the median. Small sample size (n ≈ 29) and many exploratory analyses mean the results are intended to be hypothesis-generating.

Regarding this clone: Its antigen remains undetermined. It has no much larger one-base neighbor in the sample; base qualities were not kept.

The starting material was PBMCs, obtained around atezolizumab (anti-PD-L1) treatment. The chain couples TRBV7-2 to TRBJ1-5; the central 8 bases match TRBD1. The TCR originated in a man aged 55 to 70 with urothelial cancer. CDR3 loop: CASSLGTGTRLVGNQPQHF. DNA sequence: TGTGCCAGCAGCTTAGGGACAGGGACGAGACTTGTAGGCAATCAGCCCCAGCATTTT.